This T cell receptor beta chain was retrieved from a study of blood T cell repertoires in COVID-19. Study context: Nucleic acid was either cDNA or gDNA, and it came from T cells, B-cell-depleted T cells, or PBMCs.

Per the original data handling: Reference gene primer amplification yielded estimated nucleated cell counts. Method: immunoSEQ multiplex PCR; TCRdb's copy keeps in-frame clones and lacks some. V and J calls and clone size are copied from that table; D and trimming were computed from the DNA. The data show approximately 300,000 clones, around 84% seen once. The CDR3 runs to 14 residues. Germline loops: CDR1 SGDLS, CDR2 YYNGEE. The V gene lost 2 bases and the J gene lost 7 bases, with 16 bases spanning the gap. This clone was observed a few times. Sequenced input: PBMCs or T cells enriched from blood (not recorded which). This clonotype was obtained from a woman between 18 and 29 years old who had recovered from COVID-19. The V call is TRBV9, the J call TRBJ2-7; maybe TRBD1 (6 bases). CDR3 in DNA: TGTGCCAGCAGCGTCCTACCCGGGCAGGGGGAGCAGTACTTC. It yields the protein CASSVLPGQGEQYF.